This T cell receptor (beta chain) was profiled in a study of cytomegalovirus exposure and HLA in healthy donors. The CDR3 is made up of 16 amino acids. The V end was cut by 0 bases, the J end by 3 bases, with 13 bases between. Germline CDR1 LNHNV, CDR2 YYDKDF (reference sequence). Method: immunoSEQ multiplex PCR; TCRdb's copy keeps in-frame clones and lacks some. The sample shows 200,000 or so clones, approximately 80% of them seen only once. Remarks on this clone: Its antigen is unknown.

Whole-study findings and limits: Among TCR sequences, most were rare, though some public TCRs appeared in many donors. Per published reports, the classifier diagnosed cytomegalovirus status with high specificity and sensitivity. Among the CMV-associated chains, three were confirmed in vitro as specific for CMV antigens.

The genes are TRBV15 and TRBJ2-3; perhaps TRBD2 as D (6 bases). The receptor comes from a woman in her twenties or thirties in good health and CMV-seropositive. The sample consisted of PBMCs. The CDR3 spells CATSRDRIAVTDTQYF. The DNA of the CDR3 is TGTGCCACCAGCAGAGATCGGATAGCGGTGACAGATACGCAGTATTTT.